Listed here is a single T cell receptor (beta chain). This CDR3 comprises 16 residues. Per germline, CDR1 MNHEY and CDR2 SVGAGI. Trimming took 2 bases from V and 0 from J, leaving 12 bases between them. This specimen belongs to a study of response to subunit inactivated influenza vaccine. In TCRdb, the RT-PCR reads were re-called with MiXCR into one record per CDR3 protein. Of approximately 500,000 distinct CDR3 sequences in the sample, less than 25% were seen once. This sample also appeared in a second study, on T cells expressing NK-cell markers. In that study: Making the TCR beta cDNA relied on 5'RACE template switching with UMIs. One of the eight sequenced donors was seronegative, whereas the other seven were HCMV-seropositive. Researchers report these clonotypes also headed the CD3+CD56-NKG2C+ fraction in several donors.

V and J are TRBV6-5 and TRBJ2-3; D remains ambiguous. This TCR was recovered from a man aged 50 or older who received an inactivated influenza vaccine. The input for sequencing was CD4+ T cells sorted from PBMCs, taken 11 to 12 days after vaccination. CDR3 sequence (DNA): TGTGCCAGCAGTTACGTGAGGACGGTTAGCACAGATACGCAGTATTTT. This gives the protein CASSYVRTVSTDTQYF.